This T cell receptor (beta chain) was captured by sequencing in a study of identical twins. Study results and caveats: Where beta out-of-frame sequences were concerned, excess twin sharing was weaker. Modelling approaches yielded underestimates of out-of-frame TCR alpha sharing between monozygotic twins.

CDR3 size: 15 residues. Trimming stripped 3 bases from V and 1 base from J, with 11 bases between. Germline V lookup: CDR1 SGHRS, CDR2 YFSETQ. This clonotype has a handful of counts. Its antigen remains unidentified. Unique molecular identifiers were present on the cDNA, and a universal primer site came from template switching. TCRdb recomputed calls from the 5' RACE reads with MiXCR, one row per CDR3 protein. The profile shows roughly 1,500,000 distinct CDR3 sequences, about 32% of them singletons. The J gene is TRBJ2-4, the V gene TRBV5-1; no reliable D call. The origin of this receptor is a newborn girl in good health. The sample consisted of cord blood. CDR3 nucleotides: TGCGCCAGCAGCTGGGGAATCGGGGCCAAAAACATTCAGTACTTC. Translation gives CASSWGIGAKNIQYF.